This T cell receptor (beta chain) appears in the sequencing data of a study of tumor-infiltrating lymphocytes in primary liver carcinoma (TCRdb year 2017). Context from the whole study: Between November 2015 and March 2016, roughly five patients in China with histopathologically diagnosed primary liver carcinoma had their tumors surgically resected. Of the five patients, three men and two women aged 30 to 69 years, four had hepatocellular carcinoma and one had combined HCC and intrahepatic cholangiocarcinoma. Samples yielded roughly 3.5 to 8 million productive TCRbeta reads; read depth did not differ significantly between tissue types. TCRbeta repertoire sequencing covered 35 or so specimens from 5 patients: roughly 25 tumor regions, 5 adjacent noncancerous liver tissues and 5 peripheral blood samples. The five patients had tumors of stage T1-T3 N0M0, with maximum diameters ranging from roughly 4.2 to 10 cm. For each liver tumor, the study sampled five regions along with adjacent normal tissue and blood, and applied TCRbeta repertoire sequencing, expression microarrays and whole-exome sequencing. Technical replicate repertoires showed high reproducibility, with mean shared-clone rates about 0.86 and correlation coefficients above 0.95.

A constant-region primer and ProtoScript II reverse transcriptase were used to reverse-transcribe TCRbeta-specific cDNA from around 540 ng total RNA. Three nested multiplex PCR rounds, following a slightly modified ARM-PCR procedure, were used to build the TCRbeta libraries. Sample barcodes and Illumina adapters were added in a final 25-cycle PCR with Deep VentR polymerase. Before sequencing, amplicons between 200 and 500 bp were purified from gel using a QIAquick gel extraction kit. An Illumina HiSeq 2500 was used to sequence the TCRbeta amplicons, generating 250-bp paired-end reads. As for the authors' bioinformatics: Quality trimming of reads was performed with Trimmomatic v0.33, and paired reads were merged with FLASH v1.2.11 so that full CDR3 sequences could be recovered. V, D and J germline segments were assigned to the rearranged TCRbeta sequences using MiGEC v1.2.1b. Clonotype statistics and Shannon-Wiener diversity indices were computed with VDJtools v1.0.0. Except for diversity analysis, only the 250 most abundant clonotypes of each sample were used in subsequent analyses to reduce sampling bias. TCRdb took the public reads, trimmed them with fastp at Q25, ran MiXCR for clone calling and kept in-frame beta chains. Duplicate CDR3 protein sequences are folded into a single record with the most common DNA and genes. The authors' filters were not applied to this entry. The sample table contains 190,000 or so distinct CDR3 sequences; only one count was recorded for about two thirds of them. The top ten clones comprise roughly 7% of the sample.

This clonotype was found many times. Which antigen it targets is not known. Per-base quality was not reported, and no clone a single base away is much larger than it. The study at large found these results: Repertoire overlap was found to be higher between tumor regions (mean approximately 35%) than between tumor-adjacent (about 17%) or tumor-blood (about 14%) pairs, consistent with antigen-driven expansion. Only the TCR beta chain was sequenced, so true repertoire diversity is likely underestimated because unpaired alpha chains were not captured. Since the samples were bulk and unsorted, there was no way to compare CD4+ and CD8+ T cell repertoires. Compared with blood, tumors had a significantly larger share of the repertoire taken up by the top 250 clones (p = 0.039). With just a few patients in the study, the authors point out that the findings should be validated in a larger study.

Blood RNA was extracted from unsorted whole blood with TRIzol reagent; germline DNA came from the DNeasy Blood & Tissue kit. At the time of sampling, the patients had chronic HBV infection and had not received any treatment. Around 3.6 milliliters of peripheral blood were collected into K2EDTA tubes before surgery. The TCR sequence derives from a woman aged 60-75 years with primary liver carcinoma and hepatitis B virus infection. The sample consisted of peripheral blood.

Here the CDR3 is given as CASSHRGTEAFF. The base sequence is TGTGCCAGCAGCCATCGGGGCACTGAAGCTTTCTTT. The V and J genes are TRBV4-2 and TRBJ1-1, with no D gene named confidently. From the germline V gene, CDR1 is LGHNA and CDR2 is YNFKEQ. From its cysteine to its phenylalanine, the CDR3 spans 12 amino acids. Only the CDR3 DNA is retained, 36 bases long and in frame from the first base. V gives up 3 bases and J gives up 4 bases, and the segment between their germline ends measures 6 bases.